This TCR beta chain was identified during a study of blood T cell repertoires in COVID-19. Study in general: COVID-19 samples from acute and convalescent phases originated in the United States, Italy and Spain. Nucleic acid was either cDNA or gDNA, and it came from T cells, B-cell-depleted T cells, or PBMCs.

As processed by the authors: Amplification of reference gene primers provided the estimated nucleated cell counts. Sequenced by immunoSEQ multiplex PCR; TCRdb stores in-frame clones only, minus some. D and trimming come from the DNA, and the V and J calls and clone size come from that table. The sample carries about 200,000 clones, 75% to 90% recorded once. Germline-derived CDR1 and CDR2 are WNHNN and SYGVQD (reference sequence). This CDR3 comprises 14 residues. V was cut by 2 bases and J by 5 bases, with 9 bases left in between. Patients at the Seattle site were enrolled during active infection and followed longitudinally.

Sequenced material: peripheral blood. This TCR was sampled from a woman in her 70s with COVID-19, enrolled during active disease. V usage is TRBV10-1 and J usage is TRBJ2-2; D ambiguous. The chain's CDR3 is CASSEDFTTGELFF. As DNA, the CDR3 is TGCGCCAGCAGTGAGGACTTCACGACCGGGGAGCTGTTTTTT.